These 7 T cell receptor beta chains were all obtained from the same sample, sequenced in a study of vaccination and CD4 T cells after COVID-19. Treatment of the sample: roughly 11-day PBMC culture with coronavirus spike peptide pools or control peptides (ViraFEST assay). Antigens for these TCRs are unknown. Researchers used the Oncomine TCR Beta short-read assay to sequence DNA from cultured CD4+ T cells. MiXCR, run by TCRdb on the PCR reads, gives a single entry per CDR3 protein. This sample yields roughly 20,000 distinct CDR3 sequences, of which around 53% are seen a single time; 9% belongs to the top ten. What was sequenced was CD4+ T cells from blood, cultured in vitro. The source is a human donor who had recovered from COVID-19.

This clonotype was seen a handful of times. V gene TRBV28 combines with J gene TRBJ1-5; D is unresolved. Germline loops: CDR1 MDHEN, CDR2 SYDVKM. CDR3 length equals 17 residues. Trimming took 3 bases from V and 0 from J, leaving 15 bases between them. CDR3 residues: CASSFLTRGDSNQPQHF. Here the CDR3 DNA reads TGTGCCAGCAGTTTTTTGACCCGCGGGGATAGCAATCAGCCCCAGCATTTT.

This clonotype showed up just once. The chain joins TRBV29-1 to TRBJ2-7; the match to TRBD2 covers 13 bases. CDR3 size: 15 residues. The germline V gene has CDR1 SQVTM and CDR2 ANQGSEA. V was pared by 5 bases and J by 3 bases, with 7 bases of the junction left unmatched. Here the CDR3 reads CSVTRLAGGFYEQYF. In DNA, the CDR3 is TGCAGCGTTACACGACTAGCGGGAGGATTCTACGAGCAGTACTTC.

This clonotype is a singleton in its sample. The V and J genes are TRBV27 and TRBJ2-1; D remains ambiguous. Trimming pared 4 bases from V and 6 bases from J, leaving 13 bases between. The CDR3 runs to 14 residues. Germline V CDR1 and CDR2: MNHEY, SMNVEV (reference sequence). The CDR3 DNA is TGTGCCAGCAGTTCTTGGACGCGTCCCAATGAGCAGTTCTTC. This translates into CASSSWTRPNEQFF.

The chain recombines TRBV11-2 with TRBJ1-3; TRBD1 agrees at 7 bases. The germline V gene encodes CDR1 SGHAT and CDR2 FQNNGV. With 3 bases clipped from V and 9 bases from J, the junction kept 8 bases outside the gene matches. This CDR3 is built from 14 residues. The CDR3, as DNA: TGTGCCAGCAGCTTTCAGACAGGGATTGCCACCATATATTTT. Translated: CASSFQTGIATIYF.

The genes are TRBV27 and TRBJ1-3, with D maybe TRBD1 (5 bases). The V end was cut by 6 bases, the J end by 4 bases, with 13 bases between. This CDR3 has 14 residues. CDR1 MNHEY and CDR2 SMNVEV come from the germline V gene (reference sequence). CDR3 DNA sequence: TGTGCCAGCAGGAGGGGTGGTGAAGGAAACACCATATATTTT. The encoded protein is CASRRGGEGNTIYF.

This clonotype came up a few times. This sequence joins TRBV15 and TRBJ1-1; no definite D call. The CDR3 has 11 amino acids. Germline CDR1 LNHNV, CDR2 YYDKDF (reference sequence). V lost 0 bases to trimming and J lost 11 bases, with 7 bases between them. The CDR3 is CATSRDITAFF. The CDR3 DNA reads TGTGCCACCAGCAGAGATATAACGGCTTTCTTT.

The gene calls are TRBV19 and TRBJ1-5; 8 nucleotides match TRBD1. The V gene end was trimmed by 4 bases and the J gene end by 5 bases; junction bases not matched to a gene: 4. Germline V gives CDR1 LNHDA, CDR2 SQIVND (reference sequence). The CDR3 length is 14 residues. CDR3 coding DNA: TGTGCCAGTAGTACCATACAGGGGGATCAGCCCCAGCATTTT. Amino acid sequence: CASSTIQGDQPQHF.